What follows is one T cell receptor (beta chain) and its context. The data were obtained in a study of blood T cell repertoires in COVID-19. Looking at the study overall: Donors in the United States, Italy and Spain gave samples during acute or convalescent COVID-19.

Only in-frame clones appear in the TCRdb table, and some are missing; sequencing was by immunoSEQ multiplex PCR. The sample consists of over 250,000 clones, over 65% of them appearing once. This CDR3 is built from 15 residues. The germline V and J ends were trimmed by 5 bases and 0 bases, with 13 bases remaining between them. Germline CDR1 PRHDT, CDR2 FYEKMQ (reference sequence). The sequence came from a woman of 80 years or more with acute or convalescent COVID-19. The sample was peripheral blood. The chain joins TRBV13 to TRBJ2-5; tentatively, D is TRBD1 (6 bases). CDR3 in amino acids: CASSRKTGDQETQYF. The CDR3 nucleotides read TGTGCCAGCAGCCGCAAGACAGGTGACCAAGAGACCCAGTACTTC.